The 25 T cell receptor beta chains below all came from one sample that was sequenced in a study of shared clonotypes between healthy human individuals. Profiled with immunoSEQ multiplex PCR; TCRdb holds only in-frame clones, not every one. The table includes around 510,000 clones, roughly 72% detected once. The sequenced sample consisted of PBMCs. These receptors came from a woman aged 40 to 50 in good health. Some clones in this sample may be carry-over from other donors' samples.

This clone was picked up many times. The rearrangement joins TRBV28 to TRBJ2-5, with D possibly TRBD2 on 6 matching bases. The assigned J gene may be wrong: the sequence end matches TRBJ2-7 better. This CDR3 is built from 15 residues. The V gene's germline CDR1 is MDHEN and CDR2 SYDVKM. The CDR3 reads CASSQGASVVYEQYF. Written as DNA, the CDR3 is TGTGCCAGCAGCCAGGGTGCTAGCGTCGTATACGAGCAGTACTTC.

A note on this clone: Germline is not matched at one junction end, which may reflect a read error. This CDR3 is CANSLVGTGELFF. CDR3 sequence (DNA): TGCGCCAACAGCTTGGTTGGCACCGGGGAGCTGTTTTTT. The chain couples TRBV5-1 to TRBJ2-2, with no clear D. Germline V lookup: CDR1 SGHRS, CDR2 YFSETQ. The CDR3 runs 13 residues.

This clone was counted a single time. V gene TRBV6-6 combines with J gene TRBJ2-7; 13 bases agree with TRBD2. The CDR3 consists of 15 residues. V lost 5 bases to trimming and J lost 7 bases; unmatched junction nucleotides: 8. Germline V CDR1 and CDR2: MNHNY, SVGAGI (reference sequence). CDR3 nucleotide sequence: TGTGCCAGCAGTCGAGGACTAGCGGGAGTGGAGGAGCAGTACTTC. It yields the protein CASSRGLAGVEEQYF.

The chain employs TRBV5-1 and TRBJ2-2; D is unresolved. Trimming stripped 4 bases from V and 0 bases from J, with 13 bases between. CDR3 size: 16 residues. CDR1 and CDR2 (germline): SGHRS, YFSETQ. CDR3 residues: CASSQGRFANTGELFF. In DNA form, the CDR3 reads TGCGCCAGCAGCCAAGGACGGTTCGCGAACACCGGGGAGCTGTTTTTT. The full variable domain, in which reference TRBV5-1 and TRBJ2-2 provide the parts outside the CDR3, is KAGVTQTPRYLIKTRGQQVTLSCSPISGHRSVSWYQQTPGQGLQFLFEYFSETQRNKGNFPGRFSGRQFSNSRSEMNVSTLELGDSALYLCASSQGRFANTGELFFGEGSRLTVL.

The chain joins TRBV19 to TRBJ2-7, with D possibly being TRBD1 or TRBD2 (6 bases each). Germline V lookup: CDR1 LNHDA, CDR2 SQIVND (reference sequence). V was clipped by 7 bases and J by 0 bases, with 16 bases between them. The CDR3 is 15 residues long. The CDR3 DNA is TGTGCCAGTAAGGGGGGCGGGCCCCTCTCCTACGAGCAGTACTTC. It codes for CASKGGGPLSYEQYF.

Points on this clone: One junction end disagrees with the germline gene, perhaps due to a read error. The chain joins TRBV29-1 to TRBJ1-1; D may be TRBD1 (5 bases). The germline V gene encodes CDR1 SQVTM and CDR2 ANQGSEA. The CDR3 contains 11 residues. This CDR3 reads CSVMAGTEASF. The DNA for the CDR3 is TGCAGCGTCATGGCGGGGACTGAAGCTTCCTTT.

The CDR3 spells CASSSPSYEQYF. DNA for the CDR3: TGTGCCAGCAGCTCCCCCAGCTACGAGCAGTACTTC. The chain couples TRBV11-2 to TRBJ2-7; D is uncertain. V was trimmed by 4 bases and J by 3 bases, leaving 7 bases between them. Per the germline V gene, CDR1 is SGHAT and CDR2 is FQNNGV. CDR3 length: 12 amino acids.

On this clone itself: A much larger clone is a single base away; this may be a read error. J is TRBJ1-2 and V is TRBV29-1; no reliable D call. The CDR3 length is 10 residues. Germline CDR1 reads SQVTM; CDR2 reads ANQGSEA. The V gene lost 6 bases and the J gene lost 8 bases, with 10 bases spanning the gap. CDR3 region: CSVGLEGYTF. The CDR3 bases are TGCAGCGTCGGACTGGAAGGCTACACCTTC.

V gene TRBV7-6 combines with J gene TRBJ2-7, with TRBD2 identical over 9 bases. Germline CDR1 reads SGHVS; CDR2 reads FNYEAQ. The CDR3 has 15 residues. Trimming at V came to 4 bases and at J to 2 bases, leaving 6 bases not matched to a gene. DNA for the CDR3: TGTGCCAGCAGCTCCCTAGCGGGACCCACCTACGAGCAGTACTTC. Its translation is CASSSLAGPTYEQYF.

This clone was observed a single time. CDR3 sequence: CASSYRAGAKYYGYTF. The CDR3 nucleotides are TGTGCCAGCAGTTACAGGGCAGGGGCGAAATACTATGGCTACACCTTC. This chain links TRBV6-5 with TRBJ1-2; the D gene is possibly TRBD1 (6 bases). Germline V gives CDR1 MNHEY, CDR2 SVGAGI. The CDR3 runs to 16 residues. V was clipped by 2 bases and J by 3 bases, with 16 bases between them.

Remarks on this clone: Distinct nucleotide sequences in the sample also encode this CDR3. This chain links TRBV7-3 with TRBJ1-1; D is ambiguous. V was trimmed by 2 bases and J by 2 bases, leaving 6 bases between them. CDR3 length: 13 residues. Germline-derived CDR1 and CDR2 are SGHTA and FQGTGA. For the CDR3, the DNA is TGTGCCAGCAGCTTAGAGGGAAACACTGAAGCTTTCTTT. It encodes CASSLEGNTEAFF.

Concerning this clone itself: Other DNA variants within this sample encode the same CDR3. The chain joins TRBV10-3 to TRBJ2-7, with TRBD2 matching over 7 bases. The CDR3 spans 11 residues. V shed 4 bases and J 6 bases; nucleotides not matched to a gene: 0. Looked up from germline, CDR1 is ENHRY and CDR2 is SYGVKD. CDR3 region: CAISGGGEQYF. For the CDR3, the DNA is TGTGCCATCAGTGGCGGGGGCGAGCAGTACTTC.

The rearrangement links TRBV28 to TRBJ2-3; D is unclear. CDR3 length: 13 residues. Trimming shortened V by 8 bases and J by 0 bases, and 9 bases separated the two germline ends. Germline V lookup: CDR1 MDHEN, CDR2 SYDVKM. CDR3 protein: CASLMLSTDTQYF. Here the CDR3 DNA reads TGTGCCAGCCTAATGCTTAGCACAGATACGCAGTATTTT.

This rearrangement joins TRBV27 to TRBJ2-7, with D possibly matching TRBD1 (6 bases). Germline-derived CDR1 and CDR2 are MNHEY and SMNVEV (reference sequence). Trimming removed 8 bases from V and 1 base from J, with 15 bases in between. This CDR3 is built from 14 residues. The CDR3 sequence is CASGYWDKSYEQYF. The CDR3, as DNA: TGTGCCAGCGGCTACTGGGACAAATCCTACGAGCAGTACTTC.

Details on this clone: A far more abundant clone sits one base away, making this likely a read error. V and J are TRBV25-1 and TRBJ2-5, with 12 bases lining up with TRBD1. The end of the DNA aligns better with TRBJ2-7, so the J call may be wrong. Germline-derived CDR1 and CDR2 are MGHDK and SYGVNS. This CDR3 has 15 amino acids. The chain's CDR3 is CASSEFGTGGCEQYF. CDR3 nucleotides: TGTGCCAGCAGTGAGTTCGGGACAGGGGGCTGCGAGCAGTACTTC.

This chain joins TRBV29-1 and TRBJ2-1; weak D call: TRBD2 (6 bases). The germline V gene encodes CDR1 SQVTM and CDR2 ANQGSEA. The CDR3 runs to 12 residues. V was trimmed by 0 bases and J by 12 bases, leaving 12 bases between them. The CDR3 DNA reads TGCAGCGTTGAAGAAGGGGACTCCCCGCAGTTCTTC. It translates to CSVEEGDSPQFF.

This chain connects TRBV10-1 to TRBJ1-5; D not resolved. In germline, CDR1 is WNHNN, CDR2 SYGVQD (reference sequence). The CDR3 contains 15 residues. The V gene lost 0 bases and the J gene lost 6 bases, with 12 bases spanning the gap. Here the CDR3 DNA reads TGCGCCAGCAGTGAGTCCTCTATCCCTGTTCAGCCCCAGCATTTT. Its protein product is CASSESSIPVQPQHF.

The V call is TRBV4-3, the J call TRBJ2-3, with 14 bases aligning to TRBD2. CDR1 and CDR2 (germline): LGHNA, YSLEER. The CDR3 spans 16 residues. V was pared by 3 bases and J by 6 bases, with 5 bases of the junction left unmatched. The CDR3 DNA reads TGCGCCAGCAGCCATGGACTAGCGGGAGGATCGGATACGCAGTATTTT. This codes for CASSHGLAGGSDTQYF.

The chain recombines TRBV10-2 with TRBJ2-5; D might be TRBD1 or TRBD2, each matching 6 bases. Trimming left V 3 bases short and J 5 bases short, with 10 bases between. The CDR3 has 13 residues. Germline CDR1 is WSHSY and CDR2 is SAAADI. The CDR3 protein is CASSDPGAETQYF. CDR3 nucleotide sequence: TGCGCCAGCAGTGATCCGGGGGCTGAGACCCAGTACTTC.

The chain couples TRBV19 to TRBJ2-7, with D hard to call. V lost 5 bases and J 0 bases, leaving 17 bases between the germline ends. This CDR3 spans 16 amino acids. Germline CDR1 LNHDA, CDR2 SQIVND (reference sequence). The CDR3: CASSPSRNPYSYEQYF. For the CDR3, the DNA is TGTGCCAGTAGTCCCAGCAGGAACCCATACTCCTACGAGCAGTACTTC.

The chain couples TRBV7-2 to TRBJ2-2; D gene unclear. This CDR3 comprises 14 residues. Trimming took 2 bases from V and 2 from J, leaving 6 bases between them. The germline V gene encodes CDR1 SGHTA and CDR2 FQGNSA. CDR3 coding DNA: TGTGCCAGCAGCTTAAACTATAACACCGGGGAGCTGTTTTTT. It yields the protein CASSLNYNTGELFF.

The CDR3 protein is CASISVGSLNNEQFF. For the CDR3, the DNA is TGTGCCAGCATTTCGGTGGGCAGCCTGAACAATGAGCAGTTCTTC. The chain is built from TRBV28 and TRBJ2-1; D is ambiguous. Looked up from germline, CDR1 is MDHEN and CDR2 is SYDVKM. The CDR3 length is 15 residues. Trimming left V 7 bases short and J 5 bases short, with 18 bases between.

The chain links TRBV5-6 to TRBJ2-1; 8 bases line up with TRBD2. This CDR3 has 15 amino acids. V gave up 5 bases and J gave up 9 bases; unmatched junction bases: 13. Germline V gene sequence: CDR1 SGHDT, CDR2 YYEEEE. CDR3 in amino acids: CASRNEREGPGEQFF. CDR3 in DNA: TGTGCCAGCAGAAATGAACGGGAGGGCCCGGGTGAGCAGTTCTTC.

This clone has more than one count but fewer than ten. The chain employs TRBV7-2 and TRBJ1-1; 7 bases map to TRBD1. This CDR3 has 14 residues. The germline gives CDR1 SGHTA, CDR2 FQGNSA. J lost 3 bases, V lost 1 base, and 2 bases had no gene match. CDR3 protein: CASSLGQGYTEAFF. CDR3 nucleotides: TGTGCCAGCAGCTTAGGACAGGGCTACACTGAAGCTTTCTTT.

The chain carries TRBV7-2 and TRBJ1-5; 7 nucleotides align to TRBD1. Germline lookup yields CDR1 SGHTA and CDR2 FQGNSA. This CDR3 comprises 14 residues. V was pared by 2 bases and J by 5 bases, with 3 bases of the junction left unmatched. The chain's CDR3 is CASSLTGVDQPQHF. The CDR3 bases are TGTGCCAGCAGCTTAACAGGGGTCGATCAGCCCCAGCATTTT.